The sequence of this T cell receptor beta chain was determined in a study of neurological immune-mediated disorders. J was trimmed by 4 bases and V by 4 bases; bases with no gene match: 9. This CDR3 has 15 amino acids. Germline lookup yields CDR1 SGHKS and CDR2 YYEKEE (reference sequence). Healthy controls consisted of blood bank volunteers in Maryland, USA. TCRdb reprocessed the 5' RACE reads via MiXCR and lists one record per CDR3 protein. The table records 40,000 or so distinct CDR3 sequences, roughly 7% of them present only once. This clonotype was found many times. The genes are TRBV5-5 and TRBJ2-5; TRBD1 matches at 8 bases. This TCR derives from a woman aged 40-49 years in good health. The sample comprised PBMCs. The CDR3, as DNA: TGTGCCAGCAGCGACGGACAGGGAGGATCAGAGACCCAGTACTTC. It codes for CASSDGQGGSETQYF.